A selection of T cell receptor beta chains follows, all from one sample in a study of OX40 agonist ivuxolimab in advanced cancers. Measured with immunoSEQ multiplex PCR; TCRdb has only the in-frame clones, and not every one. This table holds tens of thousands of clones, approximately 93% found once. The source was CD4+ or CD8+ T cells sorted from blood, collected in a trial of the OX40 agonist ivuxolimab. The source is an adult with an advanced solid tumor such as melanoma, head and neck, liver or kidney cancer. CDR3s include the opening cysteine and the closing phenylalanine or tryptophan. The D gene is left open where the match is weak. Not all rows give a size; the values are once, few, many and, for expanded clones, a class.

TRBJ1-2 TRBV11-2 NA once CASTVETNYGYTF TGTGCCAGCACCGTCGAAACTAACTATGGCTACACCTTC
TRBJ1-1 TRBV27 NA NA CASRPTGETEAFF TGTGCCAGCAGACCAACTGGGGAAACTGAAGCTTTCTTT
TRBJ2-3 TRBV7-8 NA NA CASSSLTTSTDTQYF TGTGCCAGCAGCTCCCTCACTACCAGCACAGATACGCAGTATTTT
TRBJ1-4 TRBV7-9 NA NA CASSFGVEEADEKLFF TGTGCCAGCAGCTTTGGCGTCGAAGAGGCAGATGAAAAACTGTTTTTT
TRBJ1-3 TRBV4-3 TRBD1 NA CASSQEVDRGISGNTIYF TGCGCCAGCAGCCAAGAAGTGGACAGGGGCATCTCTGGAAACACCATATATTTT
TRBJ1-1 TRBV27 NA NA CASSLDGRGPINTEAFF TGTGCCAGCAGTTTGGATGGAAGGGGACCGATAAACACTGAAGCTTTCTTT
TRBJ1-1 TRBV5-6 NA NA CASSLPSLGGRGTEAFF TGTGCCAGCAGCCTCCCTTCTCTAGGCGGGCGGGGAACTGAAGCTTTCTTT
TRBJ2-5 TRBV6-6 NA NA CASSYEFQETQYF TGTGCCAGCAGTTACGAATTCCAAGAGACCCAGTACTTC
TRBJ2-7 TRBV12-5 NA NA CASGLVLQTYEQYF TGTGCTAGTGGTTTGGTACTCCAAACCTACGAGCAGTACTTC
TRBJ2-1 TRBV2 NA NA CASMEATYNEQFF TGTGCCAGCATGGAGGCCACCTACAATGAGCAGTTCTTC
TRBJ1-4 TRBV6-5 NA few CASSYSANEKLFF TGTGCCAGCAGTTACAGTGCTAATGAAAAACTGTTTTTT
TRBJ2-7 TRBV2 TRBD1 NA CASRDSAYEQYF TGTGCCAGTCGGGACAGCGCCTACGAGCAGTACTTC
TRBJ1-2 TRBV6-5 NA NA CASSYVGSNYGYTF TGTGCCAGCAGTTACGTGGGATCTAACTATGGCTACACCTTC
TRBJ2-1 TRBV4-3 NA NA CASSQEARVPYNEQFF TGCGCCAGCAGCCAAGAGGCACGCGTCCCCTACAATGAGCAGTTCTTC
TRBJ2-3 TRBV27 TRBD2 NA CASSFARTSGSRTDTQYF TGTGCCAGCAGTTTTGCGAGGACTAGCGGGTCCCGCACAGATACGCAGTATTTT
TRBJ2-2 TRBV19 NA NA CASTYRGVWAQYTNTGELFF TGTGCCAGTACCTATAGGGGGGTTTGGGCACAGTACACGAACACCGGGGAGCTGTTTTTT
TRBJ2-7 TRBV12-5 NA NA CASVPQGGPSYEQYF TGTGCTAGTGTTCCCCAGGGGGGGCCCTCCTACGAGCAGTACTTC
TRBJ1-4 TRBV14 NA once CASSQDRQLSNEKLFF TGTGCCAGCAGCCAAGATCGGCAGCTTTCTAATGAAAAACTGTTTTTT
TRBJ1-3 TRBV7-9 NA once CASSPTEQGTRSGNTIYF TGTGCCAGCAGCCCTACCGAACAGGGTACCCGCTCTGGAAACACCATATATTTT
TRBJ2-1 TRBV27 TRBD2 NA CASSFHREGKLF TGTGCCAGCAGTTTTCACCGGGAGGGGAAGCTCTTC
TRBJ2-2 TRBV9 NA NA CASSLWGGSGPSGELFF TGTGCCAGCAGCTTGTGGGGCGGCAGCGGGCCCTCCGGGGAGCTGTTTTTT
TRBJ1-4 TRBV5-3 NA NA CARDTAGTPTEKLFF TGTGCCAGAGACACCGCCGGGACTCCTACTGAAAAACTGTTTTTT
TRBJ2-1 TRBV7-9 NA NA CASSRDEQFF TGTGCCAGCAGTAGGGATGAGCAGTTCTTC
TRBJ2-1 TRBV9 NA NA CASSVGGSFNEQFF TGTGCCAGCAGCGTAGGAGGTAGCTTCAATGAGCAGTTCTTC
TRBJ2-7 TRBV21-1 NA NA CASSKSRGDPYEQYF TGTGCCAGCAGCAAGTCCAGGGGGGACCCCTACGAGCAGTACTTC
TRBJ2-7 TRBV7-9 TRBD2 NA CASSLELAASSYEQYF TGTGCCAGCAGCTTAGAACTAGCGGCAAGCTCCTACGAGCAGTACTTC
TRBJ2-7 TRBV7-8 TRBD2 NA CASSYGLAGVADEQYF TGTGCCAGCAGCTACGGACTAGCGGGAGTTGCGGACGAGCAGTACTTC
TRBJ2-1 TRBV11-1 NA NA CASSPGGGGALNEQFF TGTGCCAGCAGCCCAGGGGGAGGGGGCGCTCTCAATGAGCAGTTCTTC
TRBJ2-3 TRBV5-6 NA NA CASSAGPFGDTQYF TGTGCCAGCAGCGCGGGTCCCTTTGGGGATACGCAGTATTTT
TRBJ2-7 TRBV19 TRBD2 once CASSIGTSGYEQYF TGTGCCAGTAGTATTGGGACTAGCGGTTACGAGCAGTACTTC
TRBJ2-1 TRBV10-3 NA NA CAIEPESSYNEQFF TGTGCCATCGAGCCAGAGAGCTCCTACAATGAGCAGTTCTTC
TRBJ2-5 TRBV7-9 NA NA CASSLAALGQRETQYF TGTGCCAGCAGCTTAGCGGCTTTAGGACAGCGAGAGACCCAGTACTTC
TRBJ1-5 TRBV28 NA NA CASTERGSWAQHF TGTGCCAGCACCGAACGGGGGAGTTGGGCCCAGCATTTT
TRBJ2-3 TRBV7-2 NA NA CASSLVTLAATDTQYF TGTGCCAGCAGCTTAGTAACACTAGCAGCCACAGATACGCAGTATTTT
TRBJ2-7 TRBV7-9 TRBD1 NA CASRPDRAYEQYF TGTGCCAGCAGGCCGGACAGGGCCTACGAGCAGTACTTC
TRBJ2-7 TRBV4-1 TRBD1 NA CASSLDRGFEQYF TGCGCCAGCAGCCTGGACAGGGGGTTCGAGCAGTACTTC
TRBJ1-5 TRBV15 NA NA CATSRTPGVQPQHF TGTGCCACCAGCAGAACCCCAGGGGTTCAGCCCCAGCATTTT
TRBJ2-7 TRBV9 NA NA CASSSPLEGGPTYEQYF TGTGCCAGCAGCTCTCCCCTGGAGGGGGGGCCCACCTACGAGCAGTACTTC
TRBJ1-3 TRBV29-1 NA NA CSVVLLGNTIYF TGCAGCGTTGTCCTCCTTGGAAACACCATATATTTT
TRBJ2-3 TRBV29-1 TRBD2 NA CSGRGTGLAGVDTQYF TGCAGCGGCCGCGGTACGGGACTAGCGGGAGTAGATACGCAGTATTTT
TRBJ2-7 TRBV7-8 NA NA CASSLGRGYEQYF TGTGCCAGCAGCTTAGGTAGGGGCTACGAGCAGTACTTC
TRBJ1-1 TRBV21-1 NA NA CASTAFQDREGAEAFF TGTGCCAGCACCGCATTTCAGGACAGGGAAGGGGCTGAAGCTTTCTTT
TRBJ2-7 TRBV19 TRBD2 few CASSIRVAGYYEQYF TGTGCCAGTAGTATTAGGGTAGCGGGGTATTACGAGCAGTACTTC
TRBJ2-7 TRBV6-1 TRBD2 NA CASSERPSGAYEQYF TGTGCCAGCAGTGAACGCCCTAGCGGTGCCTACGAGCAGTACTTC
TRBJ2-3 TRBV6-4 NA NA CASSELAEGGTDTQYF TGTGCCAGCAGTGAGCTGGCCGAGGGGGGCACAGATACGCAGTATTTT
TRBJ2-7 TRBV7-8 TRBD2 NA CASSLEGLVISYEQYF TGTGCCAGCAGCTTAGAGGGACTAGTCATATCCTACGAGCAGTACTTC
TRBJ2-2 TRBV25-1 NA NA CASSDPTRTNTGELFF TGTGCCAGCAGTGACCCCACAAGAACGAACACCGGGGAGCTGTTTTTT
TRBJ2-5 TRBV10-3 TRBD1 NA CAISERRQGVQETQYF TGTGCCATCAGTGAAAGGCGACAGGGGGTCCAAGAGACCCAGTACTTC
TRBJ2-2 TRBV27 NA NA CASSSTTFFPTGELFF TGTGCCAGCAGTTCTACTACCTTCTTTCCCACCGGGGAGCTGTTTTTT
TRBJ1-2 TRBV9 TRBD1 NA CASSVPGGSGYTF TGTGCCAGCAGCGTACCAGGGGGCTCTGGCTACACCTTC
TRBJ2-1 TRBV5-1 TRBD2 NA CASSWDYSKGREQFF TGCGCCAGCAGCTGGGACTATAGTAAAGGGCGTGAGCAGTTCTTC
TRBJ1-2 TRBV7-9 NA NA CASSPPPRLSNYGYTF TGTGCCAGCAGCCCCCCTCCGCGGTTGTCGAACTATGGCTACACCTTC
TRBJ2-3 TRBV6-1 NA NA CASSGHTDTQYF TGTGCCAGCAGTGGTCACACAGATACGCAGTATTTT
TRBJ2-5 TRBV28 TRBD1 NA CASSPRLRDRGETQYF TGTGCCAGCAGTCCGCGCCTCCGGGACAGGGGGGAGACCCAGTACTTC